A single sample gave rise to the 7 T cell receptor beta chains below, sequenced in a study of cytomegalovirus exposure and HLA in healthy donors. PCR was performed using 60 Vbeta and 13 Jbeta primers. The data were produced by immunoSEQ multiplex PCR, yet TCRdb's version contains in-frame clones alone and is incomplete. The table has 150,000 to 200,000 clones, 68% seen once. The sample consisted of PBMCs. These receptor sequences come from a middle-aged woman in good health and CMV-seropositive.

The chain has TRBV2 and TRBJ2-1; perhaps TRBD1 as D (6 bases). This CDR3 spans 13 amino acids. Trimming pared 6 bases from V and 9 bases from J, leaving 15 bases between. The germline gives CDR1 SNHLY, CDR2 FYNNEI. The CDR3 DNA is TGTGCCAGCAGCCCGCAGGGGTCCCGTGAGCAGTTCTTC. Translated, it gives CASSPQGSREQFF.

The chain employs TRBV29-1 and TRBJ2-1, with 7 bases fitting TRBD2. This CDR3 comprises 16 residues. Germline V gene lookup returns CDR1 SQVTM and CDR2 ANQGSEA. Trimming at V came to 4 bases and at J to 0 bases, leaving 9 bases not matched to a gene. CDR3: CSVVGVGGSSYNEQFF. CDR3 DNA: TGCAGCGTTGTGGGAGTGGGAGGGTCCTCCTACAATGAGCAGTTCTTC.

This rearrangement joins TRBV28 to TRBJ1-5, with TRBD1 as a possible D gene (6 bases). Germline-derived CDR1 and CDR2 are MDHEN and SYDVKM. The V end lost 11 bases, the J end lost 6 bases, and 20 bases lay between the germline ends. The length of the CDR3 is 14 residues. CDR3: CAGTDRSRVQPQHF. CDR3 DNA: TGTGCCGGCACCGACAGGTCCCGGGTTCAGCCCCAGCATTTT.

CDR3 protein: CASLNGGANYNEQFF. The DNA for the CDR3 is TGTGCCAGCCTGAACGGGGGGGCTAACTACAATGAGCAGTTCTTC. The V and J genes are TRBV5-4 and TRBJ2-1, with TRBD2 matching 8 bases. Germline loops: CDR1 SGHNT, CDR2 YYREEE (reference sequence). J gave up 3 bases and V 7 bases, and 9 bases lay outside the gene matches. CDR3 length: 15 residues.

The gene calls are TRBV5-1 and TRBJ2-1; a weak D match, TRBD2 (6 bases). The CDR3 spans 17 residues. Germline V gives CDR1 SGHRS, CDR2 YFSETQ. Trimming left V 0 bases short and J 1 base short, with 14 bases between. Written as DNA, the CDR3 is TGCGCCAGCAGCTTGGGCTCGGCGCGGGGTTCCTACAATGAGCAGTTCTTC. Its translation: CASSLGSARGSYNEQFF.

The CDR3, as DNA: TGTGCCAGCAGTTTCTATCGAGGCGGGAGGGTAAATGAGCAGTTCTTC. This gives the protein CASSFYRGGRVNEQFF. The chain carries TRBV27 and TRBJ2-1, with 9 bases identical to TRBD2. After removal of 3 bases from V and 7 bases from J, the junction contained 10 bases not matched to a gene. Per the germline V gene, CDR1 is MNHEY and CDR2 is SMNVEV (reference sequence). The CDR3 contains 16 residues.

The rearrangement uses TRBV9 and TRBJ2-5, with 8 nucleotides matching TRBD1. The CDR3 has 16 residues. Looked up from germline, CDR1 is SGDLS and CDR2 is YYNGEE. V dropped 3 bases and J dropped 5; count of bases not matched to a gene: 12. CDR3 nucleotide sequence: TGTGCCAGCAGCGAGGGGGGACAGGTAGAGGGGGAGACCCAGTACTTC. Encoded protein: CASSEGGQVEGETQYF.